This paragraph reports one T cell receptor (beta chain). Antigen specificity is unknown. Different DNA sequences within this sample yield the same CDR3. These data belong to a study of shared clonotypes between healthy human individuals. Whole-study results and caveats: Generation probabilities were higher for clonotypes shared across all four sorted-subset donors than for unshared ones.

None of the donors, who were healthy HIV-negative adults, had recently had acute infections or vaccinations. The germline V and J ends were trimmed by 5 bases and 4 bases, with 6 bases remaining between them. The CDR3 is 11 amino acids. From germline, CDR1 is SEHNR and CDR2 FQNEAQ (reference sequence). Across several immunoSEQ plates, the genomic DNA of each subset was split evenly. The input for sorted-subset replicate PCRs was about 200 ng DNA, 30,000 or so T cell genomes. This table comes from immunoSEQ multiplex PCR, and its TCRdb copy is limited to in-frame clones, with some not included. The table records 730,000 or so clones, more than 70% of them present only once.

V usage is TRBV7-9 and J usage is TRBJ2-7; no firm D call. The sequence was collected from a woman aged 30 to 39 in good health. The specimen sequenced was memory CD4+ T cells sorted from blood. Indicated subset: CD45RA-negative fraction. As DNA, the CDR3 is TGTGCCAGCAGCCTAGAATACGAGCAGTACTTC. It specifies CASSLEYEQYF.